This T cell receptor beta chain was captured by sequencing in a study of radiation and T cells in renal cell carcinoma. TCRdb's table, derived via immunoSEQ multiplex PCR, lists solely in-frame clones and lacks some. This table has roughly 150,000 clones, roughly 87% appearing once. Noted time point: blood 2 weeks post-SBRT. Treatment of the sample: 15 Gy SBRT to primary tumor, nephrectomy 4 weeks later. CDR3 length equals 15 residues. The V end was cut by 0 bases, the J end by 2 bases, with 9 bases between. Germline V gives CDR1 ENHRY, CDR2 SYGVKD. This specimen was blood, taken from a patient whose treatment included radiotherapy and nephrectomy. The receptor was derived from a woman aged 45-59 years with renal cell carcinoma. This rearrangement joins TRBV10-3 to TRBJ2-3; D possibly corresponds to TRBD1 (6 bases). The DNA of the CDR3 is TGTGCCATCAGTGAGTCTCGGGACACCACAGATACGCAGTATTTT. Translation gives CAISESRDTTDTQYF.